This TCR beta chain is drawn from a study of shared T cell receptors in the human thymus. There are 15 residues in the CDR3. After removal of 3 bases from V and 5 bases from J, the junction contained 6 bases not matched to a gene. Per germline, CDR1 SGHAT and CDR2 FQNNGV. The repertoire was sequenced with immunoSEQ multiplex PCR; TCRdb's copy has only in-frame clones and lacks some. The sample has just under 550,000 clones, around 78% seen once. These data were also reused for a study on human thymus T cells. That paper adds: Donors were healthy Finnish babies undergoing corrective operations for congenital heart defects. The thymus was resected at corrective cardiac surgery. What appeared biased in thymic and blood repertoires was the usage of V and J genes. A high degree of thymic repertoire overlap among unrelated individuals was reported in related research.

The TCR sequence derives from a boy less than two years old with a congenital heart defect. The chain carries TRBV11-2 and TRBJ2-3; TRBD2 matches 9 bases. What was sequenced was thymocytes. The CDR3 DNA reads as TGTGCCAGCAGCTTGCTTAGCGGGAGCTTAGATACGCAGTATTTT. This gives the protein CASSLLSGSLDTQYF.